A single sample gave rise to the 32 T cell receptor beta chains below, sequenced in a study of blood T cell repertoires in COVID-19. TCRdb's table, derived via immunoSEQ multiplex PCR, lists solely in-frame clones and lacks some. The sample contains approximately 210,000 clones, 88% of which appear only once. The sequenced material came from peripheral blood. These receptors all come from a man between 65 and 79 years old with acute or convalescent COVID-19.

The rearrangement links TRBV7-3 to TRBJ2-5; 7 bases agree with TRBD1. There are 15 residues in the CDR3. The V gene's germline CDR1 is SGHTA and CDR2 FQGTGA. The V gene end was trimmed by 4 bases and the J gene end by 1 base; junction bases not matched to a gene: 6. CDR3 amino acids: CASSSLGGPQETQYF. The DNA for the CDR3 is TGTGCCAGCAGCTCGCTAGGGGGCCCCCAAGAGACCCAGTACTTC.

This clone was seen once. This chain uses TRBV10-3 with TRBJ2-1; 9 nucleotides agree with TRBD1. Trimming removed 10 bases from V and 4 bases from J; junction bases left unmatched: 11. The germline V gene has CDR1 ENHRY and CDR2 SYGVKD. This CDR3 has 15 amino acids. The CDR3: CATGQGISSYNEQFF. The CDR3 bases are TGTGCCACGGGACAGGGAATTTCCTCGTACAATGAGCAGTTCTTC.

The chain joins TRBV28 to TRBJ2-1; D uncertain. The CDR3 has 12 amino acids. Germline CDR1 is MDHEN and CDR2 is SYDVKM. The V gene lost 6 bases and the J gene lost 4 bases, with 7 bases spanning the gap. Here the CDR3 DNA reads TGTGCCAGCAGCCACGCGTACAATGAGCAGTTCTTC. It translates to CASSHAYNEQFF.

The V gene is TRBV6-2 or TRBV6-3, the J gene TRBJ2-5; 7 bases agree with TRBD1. V trimming: 2 bases; J trimming: 5 bases; junction bases outside the gene matches: 11. The CDR3 runs 16 residues. Germline values: CDR1 MNHEY, CDR2 SVGEGT. CDR3 sequence: CASSYGGRSRGETQYF. Here the CDR3 DNA reads TGTGCCAGCAGTTACGGCGGCCGAAGCAGGGGGGAGACCCAGTACTTC.

This clone was detected only a few times. This chain's CDR3 is CASSSQADRGYNEQFF. The CDR3 DNA sequence: TGTGCCAGCAGCTCACAAGCGGACAGGGGATACAATGAGCAGTTCTTC. The chain joins TRBV11-3 to TRBJ2-1; 9 positions agree with TRBD1. Germline V gene data show CDR1 as SGHNT and CDR2 as YENEEA. The CDR3 has 16 amino acids. J was trimmed by 4 bases and V by 4 bases; bases with no gene match: 8.

The genes are TRBV5-6 and TRBJ2-4; TRBD1 agrees at 8 bases. The CDR3 is made up of 14 amino acids. J was trimmed by 7 bases and V by 4 bases; bases with no gene match: 7. CDR1 is SGHDT and CDR2 is YYEEEE in the germline V gene. The CDR3 sequence is CASSPPGGVNIQYF. The CDR3 DNA sequence: TGTGCCAGCAGCCCACCAGGGGGCGTGAACATTCAGTACTTC.

The V call is TRBV7-2, the J call TRBJ2-1; no clear D. From germline, CDR1 is SGHTA and CDR2 FQGNSA. CDR3 length: 15 amino acids. The V and J ends lost 1 base and 3 bases respectively, with 10 bases between them. CDR3 sequence: CASSLGYGNYNEQFF. The CDR3 region has the DNA TGTGCCAGCAGCTTAGGGTACGGTAACTACAATGAGCAGTTCTTC.

This chain connects TRBV7-9 to TRBJ1-3; weak D call: TRBD1 (5 bases). CDR3 length equals 15 residues. CDR1 is SEHNR, CDR2 FQNEAQ, per germline (reference sequence). V was clipped by 4 bases and J by 4 bases, with 14 bases between them. The CDR3 sequence is CASSSQGVAGNTIYF. As DNA, the CDR3 is TGTGCCAGCAGCTCCCAAGGGGTAGCCGGAAACACCATATATTTT.

V is TRBV12-3 or TRBV12-4 and J is TRBJ1-1, with D tentatively TRBD1 (6 bases). V was pared by 6 bases and J by 1 base, with 9 bases between. This CDR3 has 13 residues. The CDR3 reads CASSLGQNTEAFF. The DNA for the CDR3 is TGTGCCAGCAGCCTGGGACAGAACACTGAAGCTTTCTTT.

This clone appeared once. The chain is built from TRBV29-1 and TRBJ1-4, with D perhaps matching TRBD1 (5 bases). The CDR3 consists of 13 residues. V shed 7 bases and J shed 7 bases, with 16 bases lying between them. Germline V CDR1 and CDR2: SQVTM, ANQGSEA. CDR3 sequence (DNA): TGCAGCGAGAGCGGGACGGTCGGTGAAAAACTGTTTTTT. It yields the protein CSESGTVGEKLFF.

The chain is built from TRBV18 and TRBJ2-1, with TRBD2 matching 14 bases. The CDR3 extends over 17 amino acids. Germline assignment: CDR1 KGHSH and CDR2 LQKENI. After removal of 3 bases from V and 1 base from J, the junction contained 2 bases not matched to a gene. The CDR3 coding sequence is TGTGCCAGCTCACCCGGGACTAGCGGGAGATCCTACAATGAGCAGTTCTTC. It specifies CASSPGTSGRSYNEQFF.

The chain recombines TRBV18 with TRBJ2-3, with D possibly TRBD1 on 5 matching bases. Trimming took 5 bases from V and 2 from J, leaving 11 bases between them. Germline loops: CDR1 KGHSH, CDR2 LQKENI. The CDR3 length is 14 residues. The CDR3 sequence: CASSDSTDTDTQYF. CDR3 nucleotide sequence: TGTGCCAGCTCAGACAGCACAGACACAGATACGCAGTATTTT.

V gene TRBV11-1 combines with J gene TRBJ1-2; TRBD1 might be the D (6 bases). The CDR3 length is 13 residues. Trimming took 1 base from V and 8 from J, leaving 11 bases between them. Germline V gene data show CDR1 as SGHAT and CDR2 as FQDESV (reference sequence). The CDR3 DNA reads TGTGCCAGCAGCTTAGACTACAGGGACGGCTACACCTTC. Protein: CASSLDYRDGYTF.

As concerns this clone: Different DNA sequences within this sample yield the same CDR3. V and J are TRBV18 and TRBJ1-5; no clear D gene. The CDR3 extends over 13 amino acids. Germline values: CDR1 KGHSH, CDR2 LQKENI. Deletions cut 5 bases from V and 2 bases from J, with 7 bases between. Here the CDR3 DNA reads TGTGCCAGCTCAGGGCAGGGCAATCAGCCCCAGCATTTT. This translates into CASSGQGNQPQHF.

The chain carries TRBV10-3 and TRBJ2-3, with 11 nucleotides matching TRBD1. Per germline, CDR1 ENHRY and CDR2 SYGVKD. The CDR3 sequence is 16 residues long. V lost 5 bases and J lost 6; bases outside the gene matches: 10. This CDR3 is CAISPSRTGGEDTQYF. In DNA form, the CDR3 reads TGTGCCATCAGTCCCAGTAGGACAGGGGGCGAGGATACGCAGTATTTT.

The chain is built from TRBV15 and TRBJ2-1, with D possibly being TRBD2 (6 bases). V lost 0 bases and J 4 bases, leaving 13 bases between the germline ends. The CDR3 is made up of 16 amino acids. In germline, CDR1 is LNHNV, CDR2 YYDKDF (reference sequence). CDR3 region: CATSRDNSAGYNEQFF. Written as DNA, the CDR3 is TGTGCCACCAGCAGAGATAACAGCGCGGGGTACAATGAGCAGTTCTTC.

CDR3 bases: TGCGCCAGCAGCCAAGAATTAGGGGGAAATCAGCCCCAGCATTTT. Its protein is CASSQELGGNQPQHF. V and J are TRBV4-3 and TRBJ1-5, with D possibly TRBD1 on 6 matching bases. CDR3 length: 15 amino acids. The germline V and J ends were trimmed by 0 bases and 4 bases, with 10 bases remaining between them. Germline V gene lookup returns CDR1 LGHNA and CDR2 YSLEER.

The chain employs TRBV19 and TRBJ1-4, with TRBD1 matching 7 bases. The CDR3 length is 14 residues. Per germline, CDR1 LNHDA and CDR2 SQIVND (reference sequence). J was trimmed by 4 bases and V by 8 bases; bases with no gene match: 7. The CDR3: CASRPGQNNEKLFF. The DNA of the CDR3 is TGTGCCAGTCGACCGGGACAGAATAATGAAAAACTGTTTTTT.

The V call is TRBV4-2, the J call TRBJ2-1; 7 bases are shared with TRBD2. CDR1 and CDR2 from the germline V gene are LGHNA and YNFKEQ. J was trimmed by 11 bases and V by 1 base; bases with no gene match: 14. The CDR3 runs 16 residues. The CDR3 region has the DNA TGTGCCAGCAGCCAAGGTCGAGCGGGACCCCAGGGAAAGCAGTTCTTC. Its protein is CASSQGRAGPQGKQFF.

The V call is TRBV28, the J call TRBJ2-2; D gene unclear. CDR3 size: 12 residues. V was trimmed by 8 bases and J by 2 bases, leaving 6 bases between them. Per the germline V gene, CDR1 is MDHEN and CDR2 is SYDVKM. CDR3 sequence reads: CASLVNTGELFF. The DNA of the CDR3 is TGTGCCAGCCTCGTTAACACCGGGGAGCTGTTTTTT. Looking up the rest from reference TRBV28 and TRBJ2-2 gives the full variable domain: DVKVTQSSRYLVKRTGEKVFLECVQDMDHENMFWYRQDPGLGLRLIYFSYDVKMKEKGDIPEGYSVSREKKERFSLILESASTNQTSMYLCASLVNTGELFFGEGSRLTVL.

The genes are TRBV28 and TRBJ2-1, with 8 bases identical to TRBD2. Trimming cost V 7 bases and J 7 bases; bases outside gene matches: 6. Germline CDR1 and CDR2: MDHEN and SYDVKM. The CDR3 is made up of 13 amino acids. CDR3 amino acids: CASTPGGRNEQFF. The DNA of the CDR3 is TGTGCCAGCACCCCGGGGGGGAGGAATGAGCAGTTCTTC.

The gene calls are TRBV18 and TRBJ2-5, with a tentative D call TRBD2 (5 bases). The length of the CDR3 is 13 residues. Trimming took 8 bases from V and 4 from J, leaving 14 bases between them. Germline CDR1 and CDR2: KGHSH and LQKENI. The CDR3 nucleotides read TGTGCCAGCGCCTTCCCCGGAGGAGAGACCCAGTACTTC. It codes for CASAFPGGETQYF. Using reference TRBV18 and TRBJ2-5 for the parts outside the CDR3, the full variable domain is NAGVMQNPRHLVRRRGQEARLRCSPMKGHSHVYWYRQLPEEGLKFMVYLQKENIIDESGMPKERFSAEFPKEGPSILRIQQVVRGDSAAYFCASAFPGGETQYFGPGTRLLVL.

This chain links TRBV3-1 (or the pseudogene TRBV3-2) with TRBJ2-5; no clear D. The CDR3 runs to 14 residues. V was pared by 4 bases and J by 2 bases, with 11 bases between. Germline CDR1 is LGHDT and CDR2 is YNNKEL (reference sequence). The CDR3 nucleotides read TGTGCCAGCAGCCTCCTTGGGCAGCAAGAGACCCAGTACTTC. This codes for CASSLLGQQETQYF.

J is TRBJ2-1 and V is TRBV11-3, with D perhaps matching TRBD1 (5 bases). Germline V CDR1 and CDR2: SGHNT, YENEEA. The CDR3 loop spans 15 amino acids. Trimming took 0 bases from V and 8 from J, leaving 14 bases between them. This CDR3 is CASSLEGADRDEQFF. The CDR3 nucleotides read TGTGCCAGCAGCTTAGAAGGGGCAGATCGGGATGAGCAGTTCTTC.

The rearrangement joins TRBV30 to TRBJ2-3; possibly TRBD2 for D (6 bases). The V end was cut by 5 bases, the J end by 6 bases, with 15 bases between. The CDR3 spans 13 residues. Germline CDR1 reads GTSNPN; CDR2 reads SVGIG (reference sequence). The CDR3 DNA follows: TGTGCCTGGGCTTTCGGGAGTACCGATACGCAGTATTTT. This translates into CAWAFGSTDTQYF.

This chain joins TRBV27 and TRBJ2-3; TRBD2 might be the D (5 bases). This CDR3 region has 13 residues. Germline CDR1 is MNHEY and CDR2 is SMNVEV (reference sequence). The V end was cut by 2 bases, the J end by 12 bases, with 15 bases between. The CDR3 nucleotides read TGTGCCAGCAGTTTAGTAGGGAGCCCCCCTCAGTATTTT. Translated, it gives CASSLVGSPPQYF.

This chain links TRBV7-3 with TRBJ2-5; the D is unclear. The V and J ends lost 0 bases and 2 bases respectively, with 4 bases between them. CDR3 size: 13 residues. Per germline, CDR1 SGHTA and CDR2 FQGTGA. The CDR3 region has the DNA TGTGCCAGCAGCTTAACCCCTCAAGAGACCCAGTACTTC. It encodes CASSLTPQETQYF.

The rearrangement links TRBV7-9 to TRBJ2-2, with D maybe TRBD2 (5 bases). CDR3 length equals 15 residues. The V gene lost 4 bases and the J gene lost 5 bases, with 14 bases spanning the gap. Germline CDR1 and CDR2: SEHNR and FQNEAQ (reference sequence). CDR3 in amino acids: CASSSRAGVTGELFF. The CDR3 coding sequence is TGTGCCAGCAGCTCCCGGGCGGGTGTGACCGGGGAGCTGTTTTTT.

Only one count was recorded for this clone. The rearrangement joins TRBV3-1 (or the pseudogene TRBV3-2) to TRBJ1-5; D is undetermined. The V gene lost 3 bases and the J gene lost 6 bases, with 9 bases spanning the gap. CDR1 and CDR2 from the germline V gene are LGHDT and YNNKEL (reference sequence). CDR3 length: 13 amino acids. DNA of the CDR3: TGTGCCAGCAGCCAGACTACACGTCAGCCCCAGCATTTT. The encoded protein is CASSQTTRQPQHF.

The V call is TRBV10-3, the J call TRBJ1-2; D possibly corresponds to TRBD1 (6 bases). The germline CDR1 and CDR2 sequences are ENHRY and SYGVKD. The CDR3 length is 13 residues. V was shortened by 4 bases and J by 8 bases, with 14 bases between the two germline ends. The CDR3 region is CAISASGGGGYTF. The CDR3 DNA reads as TGTGCCATCAGTGCCTCGGGAGGGGGAGGCTACACCTTC.

This chain joins TRBV19 and TRBJ1-1; D is possibly TRBD1 (5 bases). Trimming pared 3 bases from V and 1 base from J, leaving 12 bases between. The CDR3 extends over 15 amino acids. Per the germline V gene, CDR1 is LNHDA and CDR2 is SQIVND (reference sequence). CDR3 coding DNA: TGTGCCAGTAGTATGTATGGGGGGTCGAACACTGAAGCTTTCTTT. This encodes CASSMYGGSNTEAFF.

The rearrangement uses TRBV29-1 and TRBJ2-2; TRBD1 might be the D (6 bases). V shed 6 bases and J shed 2 bases, with 10 bases lying between them. From germline, CDR1 is SQVTM and CDR2 ANQGSEA. This CDR3 is built from 13 residues. CDR3 residues: CSVRTANTGELFF. The CDR3 nucleotides are TGCAGCGTCCGGACAGCCAACACCGGGGAGCTGTTTTTT.